What follows is one T cell receptor (beta chain) and its context. These data originate in a study of blood T cell repertoires in COVID-19. Looking at the study overall: COVID-19 samples, acute and convalescent, were from the United States, Italy and Spain.

The germline V gene has CDR1 MNHEY and CDR2 SVGAGI. The length of the CDR3 is 13 residues. Trimming took 7 bases from V and 11 from J, leaving 19 bases between them. Libraries were prepared by immunoSEQ multiplex PCR; TCRdb keeps only in-frame clonotypes and omits some of them. Among around 200,000 clones listed, less than 85% were seen once. Material: peripheral blood. The TCR originated in a woman aged 45-65 years with acute or convalescent COVID-19. The genes are TRBV6-5 and TRBJ2-3; possibly TRBD2 for D (6 bases). The CDR3 DNA sequence: TGTGCCAGCACCCCGGGGGTCGAGCGACGGCAGTATTTT. Its translation: CASTPGVERRQYF.